This entry lists 21 T cell receptor beta chains sequenced from one sample in a study of T cell responses to AZD1222 COVID-19 vaccine (dated by TCRdb to about 2021). This specimen's time point label, interpreted: baseline before first vaccination. The library was obtained by the immunoSEQ multiplex PCR assay. The table comes from immuneACCESS by way of TCRdb, which keeps in-frame sequences with V and J called. Part of the clones is missing from these tables; in studies checked, under half for an unresolved V gene and the rest for unknown reasons. For this sample there are about 68,000 clones; approximately 80% appear just once. About 12% of the sample lies in the top ten. The specimen was peripheral blood, collected on day 0 of AZD1222 vaccination. These receptors all stem from an adult in good health.

The chain joins TRBV13 to TRBJ1-1; TRBD1 might be the D (5 bases). With 0 bases removed from V and 5 bases from J, the gap between germline ends came to 10 bases. Germline CDR1 reads PRHDT; CDR2 reads FYEKMQ (reference sequence). There are 14 residues in the CDR3. The CDR3 DNA follows: TGTGCCAGCAGCTTAGGCCGGGGCGAGACTGAAGCTTTCTTT. As protein: CASSLGRGETEAFF.

The V gene is TRBV15, the J gene TRBJ2-5; TRBD2 might be the D (5 bases). The ends were cut back, 8 bases at V and 9 bases at J, with 22 bases in the middle. Germline-derived CDR1 and CDR2 are LNHNV and YYDKDF (reference sequence). The CDR3 spans 14 residues. CDR3 protein: CATRPTAGFGAQYF. The DNA of the CDR3 is TGTGCCACCCGGCCAACGGCCGGTTTCGGGGCCCAGTACTTC.

The gene calls are TRBV5-4 and TRBJ2-3; D gene uncertain. CDR1 SGHNT and CDR2 YYREEE come from the germline V gene (reference sequence). This CDR3 is 14 amino acids long. V lost 3 bases and J 4 bases, leaving 12 bases between the germline ends. The CDR3 spells CASSSEWVSDTQYF. Here the CDR3 DNA reads TGTGCCAGCAGCTCCGAGTGGGTTTCAGATACGCAGTATTTT.

The genes are TRBV20-1 and TRBJ2-1; 8 bases agree with TRBD1. The CDR3 consists of 15 residues. Trimming at V came to 3 bases and at J to 7 bases, leaving 11 bases not matched to a gene. In germline, CDR1 is DFQATT, CDR2 SNEGSKA (reference sequence). Here the CDR3 DNA reads TGCAGTGCTAGTTCCGACAGGGGAATCGTGAATGAGCAGTTCTTC. It encodes CSASSDRGIVNEQFF.

This clone was counted a single time. CDR3 nucleotide sequence: TGTGCCAGCAGTCCCCGAGGGACAGGGGGGCCTGAAGCTTTCTTT. This codes for CASSPRGTGGPEAFF. The chain combines TRBV27 with TRBJ1-1; 11 nucleotides align to TRBD1. V trimming: 5 bases; J trimming: 6 bases; junction bases outside the gene matches: 8. CDR3 length: 15 amino acids. In germline, CDR1 is MNHEY, CDR2 SMNVEV (reference sequence).

This CDR3 is CASSIWDTNYGYTF. CDR3 nucleotide sequence: TGTGCCAGTAGTATTTGGGATACTAACTATGGCTACACCTTC. The chain recombines TRBV19 with TRBJ1-2; D gene uncertain. V gave up 3 bases and J gave up 0 bases, with 8 bases separating them. Germline CDR1 is LNHDA and CDR2 is SQIVND (reference sequence). The CDR3 spans 14 residues.

The rearrangement links TRBV30 to TRBJ2-7; tentatively, D is TRBD2 (5 bases). Germline V gene lookup returns CDR1 GTSNPN and CDR2 SVGIG (reference sequence). V lost 3 bases and J 2 bases, leaving 8 bases between the germline ends. The CDR3 runs to 12 residues. The CDR3 nucleotides are TGTGCCTGGAGCGGGGTGACCTACGAGCAGTACTTC. Translated, it gives CAWSGVTYEQYF.

The chain couples TRBV7-6 to TRBJ2-2; weak D call: TRBD1 (6 bases). The germline CDR1 and CDR2 sequences are SGHVS and FNYEAQ. CDR3 length equals 16 residues. V was shortened by 5 bases and J by 4 bases, with 17 bases between the two germline ends. CDR3 sequence: CASSPTGNLATGELFF. The CDR3 DNA is TGTGCCAGCAGCCCTACAGGGAATCTCGCCACCGGGGAGCTGTTTTTT.

The CDR3 DNA reads TGTGCCAGCAGCGTAGAGGGAGACCAGCCCCAGCATTTT. Amino acids: CASSVEGDQPQHF. The chain links TRBV9 to TRBJ1-5; no reliable D call. CDR1 SGDLS and CDR2 YYNGEE come from the germline V gene. Trimming cost V 0 bases and J 7 bases, with 8 bases left between them. The CDR3 is made up of 13 amino acids.

V usage is TRBV15 and J usage is TRBJ2-2; tentative D call: TRBD2 (5 bases). There are 16 residues in the CDR3. V was clipped by 5 bases and J by 0 bases, with 13 bases between them. Germline V gene lookup returns CDR1 LNHNV and CDR2 YYDKDF (reference sequence). The CDR3 region has the DNA TGTGCCACCAGCGTCCAGCTCGGGGCGAACACCGGGGAGCTGTTTTTT. Translation gives CATSVQLGANTGELFF.

This clone is a singleton in its sample. The chain combines TRBV4-3 with TRBJ2-3; 9 positions match TRBD2. Germline V gene lookup returns CDR1 LGHNA and CDR2 YSLEER. Germline trimming cut 0 bases from V and 2 bases from J; bases unmatched to any gene: 6. The CDR3 spans 17 residues. The CDR3 coding sequence is TGCGCCAGCAGCCAAGATCGCGGGGGGGGTCCCACAGATACGCAGTATTTT. Translating it yields CASSQDRGGGPTDTQYF.

The CDR3 here is CAWSSREQFF. The CDR3 DNA reads TGTGCCTGGAGTTCCCGTGAGCAGTTCTTC. The V and J genes are TRBV30 and TRBJ2-1; D gene unclear. Looked up from germline, CDR1 is GTSNPN and CDR2 is SVGIG (reference sequence). Trimming took off 2 bases at V and 9 bases at J, with 5 bases between the two ends. This CDR3 is 10 amino acids long.

The chain carries TRBV27 and TRBJ2-3; no definite D call. The CDR3 length is 13 residues. Germline CDR1 is MNHEY and CDR2 is SMNVEV (reference sequence). The germline V and J ends were trimmed by 5 bases and 2 bases, with 8 bases remaining between them. The CDR3 loop reads CASSTPPTDTQYF. CDR3 bases: TGTGCCAGCAGTACACCCCCCACAGATACGCAGTATTTT.

The rearrangement links TRBV29-1 to TRBJ1-2, with TRBD1 as a possible D gene (5 bases). Trimming cost V 1 base and J 2 bases, with 11 bases left between them. Germline CDR1 SQVTM, CDR2 ANQGSEA. The CDR3 has 14 amino acids. Written as DNA, the CDR3 is TGCAGCGTTGAAGTTTTTTCAGGGAACTATGGCTACACCTTC. This codes for CSVEVFSGNYGYTF.

The rearrangement joins TRBV5-5 to TRBJ2-6; 8 bases agree with TRBD1. V gave up 9 bases and J gave up 1 base; unmatched junction bases: 15. The CDR3 covers 18 residues. The germline V gene encodes CDR1 SGHKS and CDR2 YYEKEE (reference sequence). In DNA form, the CDR3 reads TGTGCCACCCAACCACCGGGACAGGCCCCGTCTGGGGCCAACGTCCTGACTTTC. This encodes CATQPPGQAPSGANVLTF.

This clone has a handful of counts. The J gene is TRBJ2-2, the V gene TRBV3-1 (or the pseudogene TRBV3-2); 11 nucleotides agree with TRBD2. Germline loops: CDR1 LGHDT, CDR2 YNNKEL (reference sequence). V trimming: 5 bases; J trimming: 8 bases; junction bases outside the gene matches: 7. The CDR3 loop spans 15 amino acids. The chain's CDR3 is CASSARLAGTGELFF. The CDR3 bases are TGTGCCAGCAGCGCCCGACTAGCGGGAACGGGGGAGCTGTTTTTT.

The chain links TRBV13 to TRBJ2-3, with 11 bases aligning to TRBD1. Germline V gene lookup returns CDR1 PRHDT and CDR2 FYEKMQ (reference sequence). The CDR3 contains 15 residues. Trimming took 5 bases from V and 4 from J; bases not matched to a gene: 5. The CDR3 loop is CASSAGQGASDTQYF. Here the CDR3 DNA reads TGTGCCAGCAGCGCAGGACAGGGGGCGTCAGATACGCAGTATTTT.

This clone came up a few times. This sequence joins TRBV7-9 and TRBJ2-7; perhaps TRBD1 as D (5 bases). V was pared by 5 bases and J by 6 bases, with 11 bases between. Germline V gives CDR1 SEHNR, CDR2 FQNEAQ (reference sequence). There are 12 residues in the CDR3. CDR3 sequence reads: CASSLTEFEQYF. The CDR3 nucleotides read TGTGCCAGCAGCCTGACAGAGTTCGAGCAGTACTTC.

V usage is TRBV7-2 and J usage is TRBJ2-2; D gene uncertain. This CDR3 spans 15 amino acids. Trimming stripped 6 bases from V and 0 bases from J, with 11 bases between. Per germline, CDR1 SGHTA and CDR2 FQGNSA. CDR3 coding DNA: TGTGCCAGCAGTCCGACACCGGCGAACACCGGGGAGCTGTTTTTT. Its translation is CASSPTPANTGELFF.

CDR3 in amino acids: CASSQGTGGTYEQFF. Here the CDR3 DNA reads TGCGCCAGCAGCCAGGGGACAGGGGGAACGTATGAGCAGTTCTTC. The chain is built from TRBV4-1 and TRBJ2-1, with 11 bases fitting TRBD1. The CDR3 covers 15 residues. CDR1 is MGHRA, CDR2 YSYEKL, per germline. Unmatched junction bases numbered 6, after V lost 3 bases and J lost 8 bases.

The chain recombines TRBV6-5 with TRBJ2-3; D is undetermined. The germline V and J ends were trimmed by 4 bases and 1 base, with 12 bases remaining between them. CDR3 length: 15 amino acids. Germline V gene lookup returns CDR1 MNHEY and CDR2 SVGAGI. The chain's CDR3 is CASSSSSFGTDTQYF. In DNA, the CDR3 is TGTGCCAGCAGTTCCTCTTCTTTTGGCACAGATACGCAGTATTTT.